The rows below give T cell receptor beta chains drawn from one sample of a study of identifying expanded T cells in peripheral blood. Sequencing was performed with immunoSEQ multiplex PCR; in TCRdb, only in-frame clones are kept and a portion is missing. The sample shows fewer than 130,000 clones, around nine tenths of them seen only once. Sample: blood. These receptors all come from a person between 18 and 75 years old in good health. The conserved cysteine and the conserved F or W are not part of the CDR3 here.

CDR3 protein,V gene
ASSFQIGTEAF,TRBV27
ASSYANRVDEQY,TRBV7-2
ASSPDRREDGELF,TRBV14
ASSIHSGGYTEAF,TRBV19
ASSYSNGGTYEQY,TRBV6-5
ASSWSASYNEQF,TRBV19
ASRTTGVGADTQY,TRBV7-2
ATSSRTGKETQY,TRBV15
ASSQEEGYSNQPQH,TRBV4-1
ASSLSGTAKYEQY,TRBV28
AWSHVYYGYT,TRBV30
ASRLPGRNNSPLH,TRBV11-2
ASSPKDGNSPLH,TRBV5-6
ASSPQRGAGQPQH,TRBV4-1
ASSLRGIAGLSYEQY,TRBV21-1
ASSQNWGGSLFLKGEAF,TRBV4-1
ASSWTTGTGELF,TRBV5-1
ATSRDRKGIAEAF,TRBV15
ASSQGRASNQPQH,TRBV4-1
ASSLTGTGGTSAQH,TRBV7-2
ASSQDISSPTDTQY,TRBV4-3
ASSLVSNYGYT,TRBV7-9
ASTKIDTDTQY,TRBV7-9
ASSSLTSGTGELF,TRBV27
ASSQLGGRGPQTPYEQY,TRBV4-1
ASSTSLAGLQETQY,TRBV9
ASSTGGFGNQPQH,TRBV6-5
ASSPGVAGGYT,TRBV9
ASSQQGASTDTQY,TRBV4-3
ASSIGENIQY,TRBV19
ASSTPGLAGRGGDEQY,TRBV19
ASSLGAANEKLF,TRBV7-2
ASSFDGTSTEAF,TRBV27
ASSSGGSLVHEQY,TRBV6-5
ASSLGTTSGDETQY,TRBV5-8
ASTGGHLNTEAF,TRBV7-2
ASSPTAIVNEQY,TRBV6-5
ASSEALGSRYEQY,TRBV2
SVEVQGVDEKLF,TRBV29-1
ASRENTEAF,TRBV6-5
ASSPGGMETQY,TRBV27
ASSPPGSSGNTIY,TRBV18
ASSLDPPQTAF,TRBV7-2
ASSEIYEQY,TRBV2
ASSLILRGRGFNSPLH,TRBV5-8